Presented here are 22 T cell receptor beta chains from one specimen sequenced in a study of blood T cells in healthy people across ages. Together with a sample-barcoded 5' primer, a J-beta primer mix was included in a second PCR lasting roughly 6 to 12 cycles. TCRdb itself ran the 5' RACE reads through MiXCR, one entry per CDR3 protein. Of around 520,000 distinct CDR3 sequences in the sample, roughly a quarter were seen once. The same sample was also studied in work on T cells of mothers and their children.

Sequenced input: blood. Every receptor here comes from a boy aged 2-15 years in good health.

The rearrangement uses TRBV6-6 and TRBJ2-5; a possible D gene is TRBD2 (5 bases). The J call is doubtful: the DNA matches TRBJ2-1 better. The CDR3 extends over 11 amino acids. Germline V lookup: CDR1 MNHNY, CDR2 SVGAGI (reference sequence). CDR3 bases: TGTGCCAGCAGTTACGGGGAGGAGCAGTTCTTC. Translating it yields CASSYGEEQFF.

This clonotype was recorded many times. The CDR3 nucleotides are TGTGCCAGCAGTTACAGCGGGAGTGGCACAGATACGCAGTATTTT. It codes for CASSYSGSGTDTQYF. The J gene is TRBJ2-3, the V gene TRBV6-5; the match to TRBD2 covers 8 bases. The germline CDR1 and CDR2 sequences are MNHEY and SVGAGI. V lost 2 bases to trimming and J lost 1 base; unmatched junction nucleotides: 2. The CDR3 is 15 amino acids.

The chain carries TRBV12-3 or TRBV12-4 and TRBJ1-1; 11 bases align to TRBD1. V dropped 3 bases and J dropped 4; count of bases not matched to a gene: 19. This CDR3 spans 20 amino acids. CDR3 DNA sequence: TGTGCCAGCAGTTTTAAAGGGATCCTGAGGGGGACAGGGGGTTCCACTGAAGCTTTCTTT. Its translation is CASSFKGILRGTGGSTEAFF.

V and J are TRBV7-6 and TRBJ2-1; D gene unclear. CDR1 and CDR2 (germline): SGHVS, FNYEAQ. The CDR3 is 18 residues long. The V end lost 1 base, the J end lost 3 bases, and 19 bases lay between the germline ends. The CDR3 DNA reads TGTGCCAGCAGCTTAGACCCCAGACTCCGGTTGGGCTACAATGAGCAGTTCTTC. This sequence encodes CASSLDPRLRLGYNEQFF.

This chain uses TRBV3-1 with TRBJ2-7; TRBD2 is a possible D gene (5 bases). Trimming pared 3 bases from V and 1 base from J, leaving 13 bases between. Germline V gene data show CDR1 as LGHDT and CDR2 as YNNKEL (reference sequence). The length of the CDR3 is 15 residues. CDR3 nucleotide sequence: TGTGCCAGCAGCCACTCGACACGGGGTTCCTACGAGCAGTACTTC. Amino acids: CASSHSTRGSYEQYF.

The chain employs TRBV7-2 and TRBJ2-2; the D is unclear. Germline lookup yields CDR1 SGHTA and CDR2 FQGNSA. The CDR3 totals 17 residues. Trimming took off 1 base at V and 4 bases at J, with 16 bases between the two ends. The CDR3 DNA reads as TGTGCCAGCAGCTTAGGCATATTCGGCGGAACCACCGGGGAGCTGTTTTTT. This encodes CASSLGIFGGTTGELFF.

This clonotype has only a few counts. The chain combines TRBV2 with TRBJ1-5; D remains unclear. Germline values: CDR1 SNHLY, CDR2 FYNNEI. Trimming pared 3 bases from V and 5 bases from J, leaving 8 bases between. The CDR3 is 13 residues long. CDR3 DNA: TGTGCCAGCAGTGACGGCAGCGATCAGCCCCAGCATTTT. It translates to CASSDGSDQPQHF.

The chain uses TRBV7-9 and TRBJ2-5; the match to TRBD2 covers 14 bases. The CDR3 spans 15 residues. V dropped 4 bases and J dropped 3; count of bases not matched to a gene: 1. The germline CDR1 and CDR2 sequences are SEHNR and FQNEAQ (reference sequence). The CDR3 reads CASSWGLAGEETQYF. Written as DNA, the CDR3 is TGTGCCAGCAGCTGGGGACTAGCGGGAGAAGAGACCCAGTACTTC.

The chain recombines TRBV7-9 with TRBJ2-3; 11 bases are shared with TRBD2. CDR3 length: 16 amino acids. Germline lookup yields CDR1 SEHNR and CDR2 FQNEAQ (reference sequence). The J segment lost 0 bases and the V segment lost 2 bases, leaving 1 base of the junction unmatched. CDR3 DNA: TGTGCCAGCAGCTTATGGACTAGCGGGAGCACAGATACGCAGTATTTT. This gives the protein CASSLWTSGSTDTQYF.

Note on this clonotype: As the CDR3 is not closed by the conserved phenylalanine or tryptophan, this likely results from a read error. The chain combines TRBV2 with TRBJ1-5; no clear D gene. CDR3 length equals 13 residues. Deletions cut 5 bases from V and 0 bases from J, with 5 bases between. Germline V lookup: CDR1 SNHLY, CDR2 FYNNEI. This CDR3 is CASSLDSNQPQHY. Written as DNA, the CDR3 is TGTGCCAGCAGTTTGGATAGCAATCAGCCCCAGCATTAT.

This chain links TRBV5-6 with TRBJ2-2; TRBD1 aligns across 8 bases. With V trimmed by 0 bases and J by 4 bases, 5 bases remained unmatched. Germline CDR1 SGHDT, CDR2 YYEEEE. This CDR3 spans 16 amino acids. The CDR3 nucleotides are TGTGCCAGCAGCTTGGTGCCGACAGGGGCCACCGGGGAGCTGTTTTTT. Its protein product is CASSLVPTGATGELFF.

This clonotype was picked up many times. V and J are TRBV6-2 or TRBV6-3 and TRBJ2-7, with D possibly being TRBD1 (7 bases). The CDR3 contains 15 residues. The V end lost 4 bases, the J end lost 1 base, and 14 bases lay between the germline ends. The germline CDR1 and CDR2 sequences are MNHEY and SVGEGT. As DNA, the CDR3 is TGTGCCAGCAGTTCGCGGGGACAGTCGTCCTACGAGCAGTACTTC. It specifies CASSSRGQSSYEQYF.

This clonotype was counted many times. This chain connects TRBV29-1 to TRBJ2-5; TRBD1 is a possible D gene (7 bases). The germline gives CDR1 SQVTM, CDR2 ANQGSEA. Trimming cost V 3 bases and J 5 bases, with 13 bases left between them. This CDR3 has 13 amino acids. The CDR3 DNA reads TGCAGCGTTGACGTGACAGGGAGGGAGACCCAGTACTTC. The encoded protein is CSVDVTGRETQYF. The whole variable domain, remainder taken from reference TRBV29-1 and TRBJ2-5, is SAVISQKPSRDICQRGTSLTIQCQVDSQVTMMFWYRQQPGQSLTLIATANQGSEATYESGFVIDKFPISRPNLTFSTLTVSNMSPEDSSIYLCSVDVTGRETQYFGPGTRLLVL.

V is TRBV7-9 and J is TRBJ2-3; D is unclear. This CDR3 has 16 residues. Germline assignment: CDR1 SEHNR and CDR2 FQNEAQ (reference sequence). V lost 1 base to trimming and J lost 2 bases, with 13 bases between them. In DNA, the CDR3 is TGTGCCAGCAGCTTAGACCGAAGGCGCTCCACAGATACGCAGTATTTT. It specifies CASSLDRRRSTDTQYF.

This clonotype was seen a handful of times. The rearrangement joins TRBV3-1 to TRBJ1-5; D remains unclear. V was cut by 1 base and J by 2 bases, with 9 bases left in between. This CDR3 is 15 amino acids long. Per the germline V gene, CDR1 is LGHDT and CDR2 is YNNKEL (reference sequence). CDR3 nucleotides: TGTGCCAGCAGCCAAGGTGGGTGGGGCAATCAGCCCCAGCATTTT. Translation: CASSQGGWGNQPQHF.

J is TRBJ2-1 and V is TRBV25-1; weak D call: TRBD1 (6 bases). Trimming left V 8 bases short and J 3 bases short, with 17 bases between. This CDR3 has 15 residues. Germline V gene sequence: CDR1 MGHDK, CDR2 SYGVNS. The DNA for the CDR3 is TGTGCCAGCGGAGTCGACAGGAGAATCTACAATGAGCAGTTCTTC. Encoded protein: CASGVDRRIYNEQFF.

The chain employs TRBV15 and TRBJ2-3, with unresolved D. Germline V gene lookup returns CDR1 LNHNV and CDR2 YYDKDF (reference sequence). The V end lost 0 bases, the J end lost 2 bases, and 9 bases lay between the germline ends. The CDR3 totals 15 residues. CDR3 sequence: CATSREVSNTDTQYF. CDR3 bases: TGTGCCACCAGCAGAGAAGTCTCAAACACAGATACGCAGTATTTT.

This clonotype has just a few counts. The chain employs TRBV6-5 and TRBJ1-1; D is undetermined. Germline assignment: CDR1 MNHEY and CDR2 SVGAGI. The length of the CDR3 is 13 residues. V lost 2 bases, J lost 6 bases, and 10 bases lay in between. Written as DNA, the CDR3 is TGTGCCAGCAGTTACCTGAGGTTTTCTGAAGCTTTCTTT. Translating it yields CASSYLRFSEAFF.

The chain recombines TRBV28 with TRBJ1-2; 8 nucleotides align to TRBD1. This CDR3 has 13 amino acids. Per germline, CDR1 MDHEN and CDR2 SYDVKM. Trimming took 6 bases from V and 7 from J; bases not matched to a gene: 7. CDR3 sequence reads: CASRSDRGFGYTF. In DNA, the CDR3 is TGTGCCAGCAGGTCAGACAGGGGATTTGGCTACACCTTC.

This clonotype was counted only a few times. The chain carries TRBV7-9 and TRBJ2-5; 7 bases line up with TRBD1. Germline values: CDR1 SEHNR, CDR2 FQNEAQ (reference sequence). Trimming removed 4 bases from V and 2 bases from J; junction bases left unmatched: 7. The CDR3 has 15 residues. DNA for the CDR3: TGTGCCAGCAGCTCCACAAGACAGGGTCAAGAGACCCAGTACTTC. Amino acids: CASSSTRQGQETQYF.

CDR3 residues: CATKGSGRGQPQHF. CDR3 in DNA: TGTGCCACCAAGGGGTCAGGGCGGGGTCAGCCCCAGCATTTT. This chain joins TRBV10-3 and TRBJ1-5; D perhaps matches TRBD1 (5 bases). CDR1 ENHRY and CDR2 SYGVKD come from the germline V gene. The CDR3 covers 14 residues. V was cut by 10 bases and J by 6 bases, with 19 bases left in between.

This chain uses TRBV5-1 with TRBJ1-1; maybe TRBD1 (6 bases). The CDR3 runs to 13 residues. CDR1 is SGHRS, CDR2 YFSETQ, per germline. V was clipped by 1 base and J by 5 bases, with 9 bases between them. As DNA, the CDR3 is TGCGCCAGCAGCTTGAACAGGGTAACTGAAGCTTTCTTT. This encodes CASSLNRVTEAFF.